The rows below give T cell receptor beta chains drawn from one sample of a study of T cells in Graves' hyperthyroidism and ophthalmopathy. Each CDR3 protein gets one entry after TCRdb re-called the multiplex PCR reads with MiXCR. The sample holds 400,000 to 600,000 distinct CDR3 sequences, less than 25% seen once. Sequenced: blood. The source of these receptors is a man aged 18 to 35 with Graves' hyperthyroidism. Both conserved end residues are part of each CDR3. Fields, in order: CDR3 DNA, CDR3 protein, CDR3 length, clone size, J gene, V gene, D gene. D genes are given only for firm matches. The listing skips clone size in some rows; elsewhere it reads once, few, many or a size class.

CDR3 DNA: TGCGCCAGCAGCCAGACCTCCGGGACAGGGGTCTACACCTTC; CDR3 protein: CASSQTSGTGVYTF; CDR3 length: 14; clone size: .; J gene: TRBJ1-2; V gene: TRBV5-1; D gene: TRBD1
CDR3 DNA: TGTGCCAGCAGCGATGACCTCCTCACGGAGACCCAGTACTTC; CDR3 protein: CASSDDLLTETQYF; CDR3 length: 14; clone size: many; J gene: TRBJ2-5; V gene: TRBV7-2; D gene: .
CDR3 DNA: TGTGCCAGCAGTCGGACAATACGGGAAGGAGGCTACACCTTC; CDR3 protein: CASSRTIREGGYTF; CDR3 length: 14; clone size: .; J gene: TRBJ1-2; V gene: TRBV6-1; D gene: .
CDR3 DNA: TGTGCCAGCAGCTACGGGACAGCGAACACCGGGGAGCTGTTTTTT; CDR3 protein: CASSYGTANTGELFF; CDR3 length: 15; clone size: many; J gene: TRBJ2-2; V gene: TRBV5-1; D gene: TRBD1
CDR3 DNA: TGTGCCAGCAGTTTATGGGGTCAGGCTCAGCCCCAGCATTTT; CDR3 protein: CASSLWGQAQPQHF; CDR3 length: 14; clone size: .; J gene: TRBJ1-5; V gene: TRBV28; D gene: .
CDR3 DNA: TGCAGCGTTGATTGGATACAGGGGGAAGGCTACACCTTC; CDR3 protein: CSVDWIQGEGYTF; CDR3 length: 13; clone size: few; J gene: TRBJ1-2; V gene: TRBV29-1; D gene: TRBD1
CDR3 DNA: TGTGCCAGCAGCGTAGCTTGGGAGGGGAAAGATGGCTACACCTTC; CDR3 protein: CASSVAWEGKDGYTF; CDR3 length: 15; clone size: .; J gene: TRBJ1-2; V gene: TRBV9; D gene: .
CDR3 DNA: TGTGCCAGTACCCAAAATGGTTGGGGACCCAATACTGAAGCTTTCTTT; CDR3 protein: CASTQNGWGPNTEAFF; CDR3 length: 16; clone size: many; J gene: TRBJ1-1; V gene: TRBV19; D gene: .
CDR3 DNA: TGCGCCAGCAGCCCAGGGGATTTCTATGGCTACACCTTC; CDR3 protein: CASSPGDFYGYTF; CDR3 length: 13; clone size: many; J gene: TRBJ1-2; V gene: TRBV4-1; D gene: .
CDR3 DNA: TGTGCCACCAGCAGAGATTTGTACGAGCAGTACTTC; CDR3 protein: CATSRDLYEQYF; CDR3 length: 12; clone size: many; J gene: TRBJ2-7; V gene: TRBV15; D gene: .
CDR3 DNA: TGTGCCAGCACCCCCCAGGGCCTAGCGGACCAAGAGACCCAGTACTTC; CDR3 protein: CASTPQGLADQETQYF; CDR3 length: 16; clone size: .; J gene: TRBJ2-5; V gene: TRBV6-2/TRBV6-3; D gene: TRBD2
CDR3 DNA: TGTGCCAGTAGTATATCTTACAGGGCGAGTACCGGGGAGCTGTTTTTT; CDR3 protein: CASSISYRASTGELFF; CDR3 length: 16; clone size: many; J gene: TRBJ2-2; V gene: TRBV19; D gene: .
CDR3 DNA: TGTGCCAGCAGCCAGGACTCCGGGACAGGGGGCGGCTACACCTTC; CDR3 protein: CASSQDSGTGGGYTF; CDR3 length: 15; clone size: .; J gene: TRBJ1-2; V gene: TRBV7-8; D gene: TRBD1
CDR3 DNA: TGTGCCAGCACCCGGGACGGGATGAACACTGAAGCTTTCTTT; CDR3 protein: CASTRDGMNTEAFF; CDR3 length: 14; clone size: many; J gene: TRBJ1-1; V gene: TRBV9; D gene: .
CDR3 DNA: TGTGCCAGCTCGGGACAGTGGGCCAAAAACATTCAGTACTTC; CDR3 protein: CASSGQWAKNIQYF; CDR3 length: 14; clone size: few; J gene: TRBJ2-4; V gene: TRBV18; D gene: TRBD1
CDR3 DNA: TGCAGTGCTAGAGAAGATGGAGGACCGTCCCTTGGCTACACCTTC; CDR3 protein: CSAREDGGPSLGYTF; CDR3 length: 15; clone size: many; J gene: TRBJ1-2; V gene: TRBV20-1; D gene: .
CDR3 DNA: TGTGCCAGCAGTTCGTACAGGGACAACGAGCAGTACTTC; CDR3 protein: CASSSYRDNEQYF; CDR3 length: 13; clone size: many; J gene: TRBJ2-7; V gene: TRBV28; D gene: .
CDR3 DNA: TGTGCCAGCAGTGACCGGGCGACAGGGGCGGAGGGCTACACCTTC; CDR3 protein: CASSDRATGAEGYTF; CDR3 length: 15; clone size: many; J gene: TRBJ1-2; V gene: TRBV6-1; D gene: TRBD1
CDR3 DNA: TGTGCCAGCAGTGAGGAAATCCAGTACTTC; CDR3 protein: CASSEEIQYF; CDR3 length: 10; clone size: many; J gene: TRBJ2-5; V gene: TRBV2; D gene: .
CDR3 DNA: TGTGCCAGCAGCCCCCACCCGGGGAGCAAGGACTACACCTTC; CDR3 protein: CASSPHPGSKDYTF; CDR3 length: 14; clone size: few; J gene: TRBJ1-2; V gene: TRBV7-6; D gene: .
CDR3 DNA: TGTGCCAGCAGCACCCGACAGAACTCCTACGAGCAGTACTTC; CDR3 protein: CASSTRQNSYEQYF; CDR3 length: 14; clone size: many; J gene: TRBJ2-7; V gene: TRBV7-9; D gene: .
CDR3 DNA: TGTGCCTGGAGTGGGGTGGGGGTCTCTCACGGAAACACCATATATTTT; CDR3 protein: CAWSGVGVSHGNTIYF; CDR3 length: 16; clone size: many; J gene: TRBJ1-3; V gene: TRBV30; D gene: .
CDR3 DNA: TGTGCCATCAGTGACGGGACCGGGGAGCTGTTTTTT; CDR3 protein: CAISDGTGELFF; CDR3 length: 12; clone size: .; J gene: TRBJ2-2; V gene: TRBV10-3; D gene: .
CDR3 DNA: TGTGCCAGCAGTGAAGTTAGGGGACACTATGGCTACACCTTC; CDR3 protein: CASSEVRGHYGYTF; CDR3 length: 14; clone size: .; J gene: TRBJ1-2; V gene: TRBV2; D gene: .
CDR3 DNA: TGTGCCAGCCAAGGAATCCAAGAGACCCAGTACTTC; CDR3 protein: CASQGIQETQYF; CDR3 length: 12; clone size: many; J gene: TRBJ2-5; V gene: TRBV12-3/TRBV12-4; D gene: .
CDR3 DNA: TGTGCCAGCAGTTCGTACCAGCCGGGCACTGAAGCTTTCTTT; CDR3 protein: CASSSYQPGTEAFF; CDR3 length: 14; clone size: .; J gene: TRBJ1-1; V gene: TRBV27; D gene: .
CDR3 DNA: TGTGCCAGCAGTGAACGGTGGGGGGGAGCCTCTTTGGTGTCCTACACCTTC; CDR3 protein: CASSERWGGASLVSYTF; CDR3 length: 17; clone size: few; J gene: TRBJ1-2; V gene: TRBV6-1; D gene: .
CDR3 DNA: TGTGCCAGCAGCCAACGCAGGGTCTCCTACGAGCAGTACTTC; CDR3 protein: CASSQRRVSYEQYF; CDR3 length: 14; clone size: few; J gene: TRBJ2-7; V gene: TRBV3-1; D gene: .
CDR3 DNA: TGTGCCAGCAGTCCCGTCTTTTCCTACGAGCAGTACTTC; CDR3 protein: CASSPVFSYEQYF; CDR3 length: 13; clone size: many; J gene: TRBJ2-7; V gene: TRBV6-5; D gene: .
CDR3 DNA: TGTGCCAGCAGCCCAGAGGTAGGGGCCCTGGAGACCCAGTACTTC; CDR3 protein: CASSPEVGALETQYF; CDR3 length: 15; clone size: .; J gene: TRBJ2-5; V gene: TRBV6-1; D gene: .
CDR3 DNA: TGTGCCAGCAGTGGGGACAGATCTAACTATGGCTACACCTTC; CDR3 protein: CASSGDRSNYGYTF; CDR3 length: 14; clone size: many; J gene: TRBJ1-2; V gene: TRBV2; D gene: TRBD1
CDR3 DNA: TGTGCCAGTAGTATGCAGGGACGGGGTGAAGCTTTCTTT; CDR3 protein: CASSMQGRGEAFF; CDR3 length: 13; clone size: .; J gene: TRBJ1-1; V gene: TRBV28; D gene: .
CDR3 DNA: TGTGCCAGCAGCTTAGTGGTTGTCCAGGACAACTATGGCTACACCTTC; CDR3 protein: CASSLVVVQDNYGYTF; CDR3 length: 16; clone size: .; J gene: TRBJ1-2; V gene: TRBV11-1; D gene: .
CDR3 DNA: TGTGCCACCAGAAATGACAGGGGGCCCGCGGTCAATCAGCCCCAGCATTTT; CDR3 protein: CATRNDRGPAVNQPQHF; CDR3 length: 17; clone size: many; J gene: TRBJ1-5; V gene: TRBV19; D gene: TRBD1
CDR3 DNA: TGTGCCAGCAGCCAGTGGAAGGGGAGGGACACTGAAGCTTTCTTT; CDR3 protein: CASSQWKGRDTEAFF; CDR3 length: 15; clone size: .; J gene: TRBJ1-1; V gene: TRBV28; D gene: .
CDR3 DNA: TGTGCCAGCAGTTTGTGGGGGGAATCCTACGAGCAGTACTTC; CDR3 protein: CASSLWGESYEQYF; CDR3 length: 14; clone size: many; J gene: TRBJ2-7; V gene: TRBV12-3/TRBV12-4; D gene: .
CDR3 DNA: TGTGCCAGTAGCTTTCAGGGGAACACCGGGGAGCTGTTTTTT; CDR3 protein: CASSFQGNTGELFF; CDR3 length: 14; clone size: few; J gene: TRBJ2-2; V gene: TRBV19; D gene: .